This T cell receptor beta chain was profiled in a study of shared clonotypes between healthy human individuals. The wider study: CD4 naive and memory got three plates each, CD8 naive two, CD8 memory one.

Naive CD8 isolation took CD45RO-negative cells positively selected for CCR7 and excluded terminally differentiated effector memory CD45RA+ cells. Per the authors' pipeline: Quality scores were absent from the junction-only immunoSEQ sequences, so filtering differed. The protocol was immunoSEQ multiplex PCR, while the TCRdb copy is restricted to in-frame clones and leaves out a portion. V, J and clone size were drawn from that table, and D and trimming were deduced from the DNA. Here the sample spans some 1,900,000 clones, around 96% being singletons. The V gene end was trimmed by 0 bases and the J gene end by 7 bases; junction bases not matched to a gene: 5. The CDR3 has 15 amino acids. The germline gives CDR1 MGHRA, CDR2 YSYEKL.

The receptor comes from a man younger than 35 in good health. The chain employs TRBV4-1 and TRBJ2-7; 11 nucleotides line up with TRBD1. Sequenced: naive CD8+ T cells sorted from blood. CDR3 nucleotide sequence: TGCGCCAGCAGCCAAGAAGGACAGGGGGCGTGGGAGCAGTACTTC. It codes for CASSQEGQGAWEQYF.